This TCR beta chain derives from a study of TIL therapy for anti-PD-1-resistant metastatic lung cancer. The CDR3 contains 15 residues. Germline CDR1 reads GTSNPN; CDR2 reads SVGIG (reference sequence). The V and J ends lost 3 bases and 2 bases, in that order; junction bases with no gene match: 9. Specified time point: pre-treatment sample, taken before nivolumab and TIL therapy. This was the immunoSEQ v3 assay. Survey-level samples got roughly 1.9 million read pairs; deep-level samples got roughly 5-6 million. Libraries were prepared by immunoSEQ multiplex PCR; TCRdb keeps only in-frame clonotypes and omits some of them. The sample lists 25,000 to 40,000 clones; 74% were seen once.

This receptor was identified in a woman aged 25-85 years with non-small cell lung cancer. This specimen was blood, taken at baseline. J is TRBJ2-5 and V is TRBV30; 7 positions agree with TRBD1. CDR3 DNA sequence: TGTGCCTGGAGGCCGACAGGGACAATACAAGAGACCCAGTACTTC. Residues: CAWRPTGTIQETQYF.